These 26 T cell receptor beta chains were sequenced from one sample in a study of blood T cell repertoires in COVID-19. Profiling relied on immunoSEQ multiplex PCR, and the TCRdb table lists in-frame clones only, not all of them. Among a few hundred thousand clones, more than 65% were seen once, and the ten largest hold 1.4%. The sequenced sample was peripheral blood. These receptors were taken from a woman between 40 and 55 years old who had recovered from COVID-19.

V usage is TRBV11-2 and J usage is TRBJ1-2, with 8 positions matching TRBD1. This CDR3 has 15 amino acids. Germline V gene sequence: CDR1 SGHAT, CDR2 FQNNGV. J was trimmed by 6 bases and V by 5 bases; bases with no gene match: 11. The CDR3 DNA reads as TGTGCCAGCAGCGCATCATGGACAGGGACGGATGGCTACACCTTC. Amino acid sequence: CASSASWTGTDGYTF.

The rearrangement uses TRBV2 and TRBJ1-2; 7 nucleotides match TRBD1. CDR3 size: 14 residues. Trimming removed 5 bases from V and 1 base from J; junction bases left unmatched: 4. CDR1 is SNHLY and CDR2 is FYNNEI in the germline V gene. As DNA, the CDR3 is TGTGCCAGCAGTCGACAGGGTTTTAACTATGGCTACACCTTC. Protein: CASSRQGFNYGYTF.

The CDR3 DNA sequence: TGCGCCAGCAGCCAAGACTTAGGGACAGCCTCTGGAAACACCATATATTTT. This gives the protein CASSQDLGTASGNTIYF. The chain combines TRBV4-1 with TRBJ1-3, with 7 bases matching TRBD1. CDR3 length: 17 amino acids. Looked up from germline, CDR1 is MGHRA and CDR2 is YSYEKL. With V trimmed by 0 bases and J by 0 bases, 5 bases remained unmatched.

The chain couples TRBV5-1 to TRBJ1-2; D unclear. V was shortened by 3 bases and J by 10 bases, with 22 bases between the two germline ends. Germline V gene sequence: CDR1 SGHRS, CDR2 YFSETQ. The CDR3 runs to 15 residues. CDR3 sequence (DNA): TGCGCCAGCAGCTCAGAAGGTACGGGTCGTCAAGTCTACACCTTC. This translates into CASSSEGTGRQVYTF.

The chain has TRBV6-2 or TRBV6-3 and TRBJ2-7; 8 nucleotides align to TRBD2. The CDR3 loop spans 16 amino acids. After removal of 6 bases from V and 7 bases from J, the junction contained 17 bases not matched to a gene. Germline CDR1 reads MNHEY; CDR2 reads SVGEGT. CDR3 nucleotides: TGTGCCAGCAGCCAAGCTCGGGCTAGCGGGTTACGTGAGCAGTACTTC. This translates into CASSQARASGLREQYF.

The chain employs TRBV19 and TRBJ1-6, with D possibly TRBD1 on 5 matching bases. This CDR3 is built from 15 residues. Germline V CDR1 and CDR2: LNHDA, SQIVND (reference sequence). Trimming took 3 bases from V and 6 from J, leaving 12 bases between them. The CDR3 DNA follows: TGTGCCAGTAGTATTGGTCGACAGACTAATTCACCCCTCCACTTT. Protein sequence: CASSIGRQTNSPLHF.

The chain combines TRBV12-3 or TRBV12-4 with TRBJ2-7; D uncertain. V was cut by 4 bases and J by 4 bases, with 5 bases left in between. This CDR3 is built from 11 residues. The CDR3 sequence: CASSYSYEQYF. The CDR3 DNA reads as TGTGCCAGCAGTTATAGTTACGAGCAGTACTTC.

The CDR3 is CASSLSGTSYEQYF. The CDR3 DNA follows: TGTGCCAGCAGTTTAAGTGGGACTTCCTACGAGCAGTACTTC. This chain connects TRBV25-1 to TRBJ2-7; tentative D call: TRBD2 (6 bases). The germline gives CDR1 MGHDK, CDR2 SYGVNS. This CDR3 has 14 residues. V was trimmed by 5 bases and J by 1 base, leaving 12 bases between them.

The CDR3 sequence is CASSPHQGAVTEAFF. CDR3 DNA sequence: TGTGCCAGCAGTCCCCACCAGGGGGCGGTCACTGAAGCTTTCTTT. V usage is TRBV6-2 or TRBV6-3 and J usage is TRBJ1-1; 8 nucleotides line up with TRBD1. The CDR3 consists of 15 residues. Per germline, CDR1 MNHEY and CDR2 SVGEGT. V lost 5 bases and J lost 4; bases outside the gene matches: 9.

This clone appeared once. The chain uses TRBV12-3 or TRBV12-4 and TRBJ1-2, with D perhaps matching TRBD1 (5 bases). V lost 3 bases, J lost 7 bases, and 12 bases lay in between. The CDR3 runs 13 residues. CDR3 sequence (DNA): TGTGCCAGCAGTTTCGTCCAGGGCGGTGGCTACACCTTC. Translating gives CASSFVQGGGYTF.

This chain joins TRBV28 and TRBJ1-5, with D perhaps TRBD1 (6 bases). V was shortened by 6 bases and J by 4 bases, with 7 bases between the two germline ends. The CDR3 sequence is 12 residues long. Germline loops: CDR1 MDHEN, CDR2 SYDVKM. Here the CDR3 reads CASSQGNQPQHF. DNA for the CDR3: TGTGCCAGCAGCCAGGGGAATCAGCCCCAGCATTTT.

V and J are TRBV7-2 and TRBJ2-1; tentative D call: TRBD2 (5 bases). The CDR3 consists of 16 residues. Trimming removed 1 base at V and 3 bases at J, with 13 bases between. CDR1 SGHTA and CDR2 FQGNSA come from the germline V gene. The CDR3 spells CASSLVGLPSYNEQFF. CDR3 nucleotide sequence: TGTGCCAGCAGCTTAGTTGGACTTCCGAGCTACAATGAGCAGTTCTTC.

The chain's CDR3 is CASSLGGGGETQYF. The CDR3 region has the DNA TGCGCCAGCAGCTTGGGCGGGGGGGGAGAGACCCAGTACTTC. The rearrangement links TRBV5-1 to TRBJ2-5, with TRBD2 matching over 9 bases. Trimming at V came to 0 bases and at J to 4 bases, leaving 1 base not matched to a gene. Germline CDR1 reads SGHRS; CDR2 reads YFSETQ. CDR3 length: 14 amino acids.

This clone was seen a handful of times. The V gene is TRBV7-9, the J gene TRBJ1-6; D possibly corresponds to TRBD1 (5 bases). V dropped 1 base and J dropped 6 bases, with 13 bases sitting between them. This CDR3 is built from 16 residues. Germline values: CDR1 SEHNR, CDR2 FQNEAQ (reference sequence). CDR3 loop: CASSLGAGIGNSPLHF. The CDR3, as DNA: TGTGCCAGCAGCTTAGGTGCAGGGATCGGTAATTCACCCCTCCACTTT.

This chain joins TRBV6-6 and TRBJ1-2; D might be TRBD1 (6 bases). This CDR3 has 15 residues. V was clipped by 6 bases and J by 4 bases, with 18 bases between them. CDR1 and CDR2 from the germline V gene are MNHNY and SVGAGI (reference sequence). The CDR3 sequence is CASRPLRQDVYGYTF. CDR3 coding DNA: TGTGCCAGCAGACCTTTAAGACAGGATGTCTATGGCTACACCTTC.

V and J are TRBV4-3 and TRBJ2-5; the D gene is possibly TRBD1 (6 bases). The CDR3 contains 15 residues. V lost 8 bases to trimming and J lost 1 base, with 17 bases between them. Germline CDR1 reads LGHNA; CDR2 reads YSLEER. The CDR3 reads CASARKSRGQETQYF. CDR3 coding DNA: TGCGCCAGCGCTAGGAAAAGCAGGGGCCAAGAGACCCAGTACTTC.

The J gene is TRBJ1-5, the V gene TRBV29-1; 8 positions match TRBD1. The J segment lost 5 bases and the V segment lost 5 bases, leaving 8 bases of the junction unmatched. Looked up from germline, CDR1 is SQVTM and CDR2 is ANQGSEA. The CDR3 is made up of 14 amino acids. CDR3 coding DNA: TGCAGCGTTAGAGGATCGACAGGGGATCAGCCCCAGCATTTT. It yields the protein CSVRGSTGDQPQHF. Based on the CDR3 plus reference TRBV29-1 and TRBJ1-5, the full variable domain is SAVISQKPSRDICQRGTSLTIQCQVDSQVTMMFWYRQQPGQSLTLIATANQGSEATYESGFVIDKFPISRPNLTFSTLTVSNMSPEDSSIYLCSVRGSTGDQPQHFGDGTRLSIL.

This chain uses TRBV3-1 (or the pseudogene TRBV3-2) with TRBJ2-3; a possible D gene is TRBD1 (5 bases). The CDR3 length is 14 residues. Trimming removed 0 bases from V and 5 bases from J, with 9 bases in between. Germline loops: CDR1 LGHDT, CDR2 YNNKEL (reference sequence). This CDR3 is CASSQDWTLDTQYF. DNA for the CDR3: TGTGCCAGCAGCCAAGATTGGACATTAGATACGCAGTATTTT.

A single count supports this clone. The chain carries TRBV7-9 and TRBJ1-5; a possible D gene is TRBD1 (5 bases). The V gene lost 4 bases and the J gene lost 5 bases, with 18 bases spanning the gap. Germline values: CDR1 SEHNR, CDR2 FQNEAQ (reference sequence). CDR3 length: 16 amino acids. In nucleotides, the CDR3 is TGTGCCAGCAGCTCCGGACAAGGGGCTTGGGATCAGCCCCAGCATTTT. The encoded protein is CASSSGQGAWDQPQHF.

The rearrangement uses TRBV19 and TRBJ2-1; 15 bases are a match to TRBD2. J was trimmed by 9 bases and V by 3 bases; bases with no gene match: 3. Germline assignment: CDR1 LNHDA and CDR2 SQIVND (reference sequence). The CDR3 is made up of 15 amino acids. CDR3 nucleotides: TGTGCCAGTAGTATCCGGACTAGCGGGGGGGCTGAGCAGTTCTTC. Residues: CASSIRTSGGAEQFF.

The V and J genes are TRBV6-2 or TRBV6-3 and TRBJ2-4, with 10 bases fitting TRBD2. The germline V gene has CDR1 MNHEY and CDR2 SVGEGT. The V gene end was trimmed by 0 bases and the J gene end by 6 bases; junction bases not matched to a gene: 8. This CDR3 spans 17 amino acids. The CDR3 sequence is CASSYSISRTSGNIQYF. CDR3 DNA sequence: TGTGCCAGCAGTTACTCGATAAGTAGGACTAGCGGAAACATTCAGTACTTC.

This clone was found a few times. The chain has TRBV2 and TRBJ1-5, with TRBD1 matching over 8 bases. The germline V gene encodes CDR1 SNHLY and CDR2 FYNNEI. CDR3 length: 16 residues. V lost 6 bases and J lost 3; bases outside the gene matches: 10. CDR3 DNA sequence: TGTGCCAGCAGGGAGACAGGGGTCTTTAACAATCAGCCCCAGCATTTT. This sequence encodes CASRETGVFNNQPQHF.

This rearrangement joins TRBV6-1 to TRBJ2-7; D may be TRBD2 (6 bases). This CDR3 spans 14 amino acids. Trimming removed 0 bases at V and 3 bases at J, with 9 bases between. Germline loops: CDR1 MNHNS, CDR2 SASEGT. CDR3 coding DNA: TGTGCCAGCAGTGAAGCGGGGGGAGTCTACGAGCAGTACTTC. Encoded protein: CASSEAGGVYEQYF.

The rearrangement links TRBV10-2 to TRBJ2-7; no definite D call. Trimming shortened V by 3 bases and J by 2 bases, and 17 bases separated the two germline ends. The CDR3 contains 16 residues. Germline V gene lookup returns CDR1 WSHSY and CDR2 SAAADI. The CDR3 nucleotides are TGCGCCAGCAGTGACTTACAGAAGACGATAACCTACGAGCAGTACTTC. Encoded protein: CASSDLQKTITYEQYF.

This clone was counted between two and nine times. This rearrangement joins TRBV7-2 to TRBJ1-5, with no clear D. Trimming shortened V by 5 bases and J by 7 bases, and 12 bases separated the two germline ends. CDR1 is SGHTA and CDR2 is FQGNSA in the germline V gene. The CDR3 loop spans 13 amino acids. The CDR3 DNA sequence: TGTGCCAGCAGCACAAACAGCGGACAGCCCCAGCATTTT. Encoded protein: CASSTNSGQPQHF.

V and J are TRBV18 and TRBJ1-5; tentative D call: TRBD1 (6 bases). V was clipped by 5 bases and J by 8 bases, with 13 bases between them. The length of the CDR3 is 13 residues. Germline V gene data show CDR1 as KGHSH and CDR2 as LQKENI. The CDR3 region is CASSTTGLEPQHF. CDR3 in DNA: TGTGCCAGCTCAACTACAGGGTTGGAGCCCCAGCATTTT.